These T cell receptor beta chains were read from a single sample in a study of CD8+ T cells in alopecia areata. Some clones are missing from TCRdb's copy, which holds only in-frame ones; the method was immunoSEQ multiplex PCR. The repertoire holds hundreds of thousands of clones, with roughly two thirds as singletons. The input for sequencing was CD4+ T cells sorted from blood, taken at week 0. The source of these receptors is a human donor with alopecia areata. CDR3s include the opening cysteine and the closing phenylalanine or tryptophan. The order of the fields is D gene, J gene, clone size, V gene, CDR3 length, CDR3 DNA, CDR3 protein. The D gene is left open where the match is weak. Clone size is stated in some rows and not others, as once, few, many or a class when expanded.

. TRBJ2-7 . TRBV5-6 15 TGTGCCAGCAGCGACGGTCTTACCCTCTCGTACGAGCAGTACTTC CASSDGLTLSYEQYF
. TRBJ2-5 once TRBV18 13 TGTGCCAGCTCACCTGGGGCCCAAGAGACCCAGTACTTC CASSPGAQETQYF
. TRBJ2-2 few TRBV15 15 TGTGCCACCAGCCTAGATAACAGGGACACCGGGGAGCTGTTTTTT CATSLDNRDTGELFF
. TRBJ2-7 . TRBV4-1 16 TGCGCCAGCAGCCAAGATATAAGGAACAGATCCTACGAGCAGTACTTC CASSQDIRNRSYEQYF
. TRBJ1-3 . TRBV25-1 15 TGTGCCAGCAGTCTCAGAGGGACCTTGGGAAACACCATATATTTT CASSLRGTLGNTIYF
. TRBJ2-3 . TRBV7-9 14 TGTGCCAGCAGCTCCGCCCCAGGGTCAGATACGCAGTATTTT CASSSAPGSDTQYF
. TRBJ1-6 . TRBV5-4 15 TGTGCCAGCAGCTTGGCGGGTAGCGGAAATTCACCCCTCCACTTT CASSLAGSGNSPLHF
. TRBJ2-5 . TRBV15 17 TGTGCCACCAGCAGAGAGGGCAGCCTAGGACCCCAAGAGACCCAGTACTTC CATSREGSLGPQETQYF
TRBD1 TRBJ1-2 . TRBV7-2 15 TGTGCCAGCAGCGTAAGACAGGGGAGCCTTGGGAGCTACACCTTC CASSVRQGSLGSYTF
TRBD2 TRBJ2-7 . TRBV5-1 16 TGCGCCAGCAGCTTGCAAGGGCGGGGGGCCTCCTACGAGCAGTACTTC CASSLQGRGASYEQYF
TRBD1 TRBJ1-4 . TRBV2 14 TGTGCCAGCAGCTACAGGGGAAGAGGGGAAAAACTGTTTTTT CASSYRGRGEKLFF
. TRBJ2-5 few TRBV11-2 15 TGTGCCAGCAGCTTTTCAGGAGTCGTATCAGAGACCCAGTACTTC CASSFSGVVSETQYF
TRBD1 TRBJ1-2 few TRBV7-9 14 TGTGCCAGCAGCTTGGCATCAGGGGGCCGTGGCTACACCTTC CASSLASGGRGYTF